The 20 T cell receptor beta chains listed next were all sequenced from one sample in a study of vaccination and CD4 T cells after COVID-19. The Oncomine TCR Beta short-read assay was what sequenced the DNA obtained from cultured CD4+ T cells. A single record per CDR3 protein comes from TCRdb applying MiXCR to the PCR reads. The data contain roughly 11,000 distinct CDR3 sequences, roughly 56% of them singletons. As for treatment: roughly 10-day PBMC culture with coronavirus spike peptide pools or control peptides (ViraFEST assay). Their cognate antigens are unknown. What was sequenced was CD4+ T cells from blood, cultured in vitro. The receptors here all came from a human donor who had recovered from COVID-19.

The V gene is TRBV12-3 or TRBV12-4, the J gene TRBJ1-2, with 9 positions matching TRBD1. The CDR3 length is 13 residues. Unmatched junction bases numbered 8, after V lost 7 bases and J lost 8 bases. This CDR3 is CASIPDRGGGYTF. The DNA of the CDR3 is TGTGCCAGCATTCCGGACAGGGGAGGGGGCTACACCTTC.

The chain recombines TRBV20-1 with TRBJ1-6; TRBD1 might be the D (5 bases). Germline values: CDR1 DFQATT, CDR2 SNEGSKA (reference sequence). V lost 4 bases and J lost 10, with 20 bases in between. The CDR3 has 15 amino acids. The CDR3 nucleotides read TGCAGTGCTACCGAGGGACGGGGCACGGGGTCACCCCTCCACTTT. The encoded protein is CSATEGRGTGSPLHF.

This chain uses TRBV27 with TRBJ2-7; D is unclear. Per germline, CDR1 MNHEY and CDR2 SMNVEV (reference sequence). The CDR3 length is 14 residues. The V end was cut by 6 bases, the J end by 1 base, with 13 bases between. The CDR3 sequence is CASRLWVGSYEQYF. The DNA for the CDR3 is TGTGCCAGCAGGTTGTGGGTCGGGTCCTACGAGCAGTACTTC.

The V and J genes are TRBV7-2 and TRBJ2-5; D unresolved. The V and J ends lost 5 bases and 5 bases respectively, with 6 bases between them. CDR1 is SGHTA and CDR2 is FQGNSA in the germline V gene. The CDR3 is 11 residues long. Here the CDR3 DNA reads TGTGCCAGCAGCCGCACGGAGACCCAGTACTTC. Encoded protein: CASSRTETQYF.

The chain joins TRBV20-1 to TRBJ1-3; no clear D. The CDR3 is 14 amino acids. V was clipped by 2 bases and J by 1 base, with 9 bases between them. Per the germline V gene, CDR1 is DFQATT and CDR2 is SNEGSKA (reference sequence). The CDR3 sequence: CSARPKNSGNTIYF. CDR3 nucleotides: TGCAGTGCTAGACCGAAGAATTCTGGAAACACCATATATTTT.

The V gene is TRBV5-1, the J gene TRBJ1-1; a possible D gene is TRBD1 (5 bases). V lost 0 bases and J 4 bases, leaving 13 bases between the germline ends. Per germline, CDR1 SGHRS and CDR2 YFSETQ. CDR3 length: 15 amino acids. CDR3 nucleotides: TGCGCCAGCAGCTTGGGGGGGGAGGGCGTCACTGAAGCTTTCTTT. This codes for CASSLGGEGVTEAFF.

V is TRBV7-2 and J is TRBJ1-2; D uncertain. CDR1 and CDR2 (germline): SGHTA, FQGNSA. The CDR3 has 15 amino acids. With 1 base removed from V and 6 bases from J, the gap between germline ends came to 15 bases. CDR3 DNA sequence: TGTGCCAGCAGCTTAGAACCAGCCGGATTTGATGGCTACACCTTC. Its translation: CASSLEPAGFDGYTF.

This clonotype came up once. This chain uses TRBV7-6 with TRBJ2-7; TRBD1 matches 7 bases. This CDR3 has 14 residues. Germline V gives CDR1 SGHVS, CDR2 FNYEAQ. V was pared by 5 bases and J by 3 bases, with 7 bases of the junction left unmatched. This CDR3 reads CASSARDSYYEQYF. The CDR3 region has the DNA TGTGCCAGCAGCGCCCGGGACAGCTACTACGAGCAGTACTTC. Full variable domain (outside the CDR3, taken from reference TRBV7-6 and TRBJ2-7): GAGVSQSPRYKVTKRGQDVALRCDPISGHVSLYWYRQALGQGPEFLTYFNYEAQQDKSGLPNDRFSAERPEGSISTLTIQRTEQRDSAMYRCASSARDSYYEQYFGPGTRLTVT.

The chain couples TRBV20-1 to TRBJ2-3, with D tentatively TRBD2 (6 bases). V lost 0 bases and J 0 bases, leaving 13 bases between the germline ends. Germline V lookup: CDR1 DFQATT, CDR2 SNEGSKA (reference sequence). The CDR3 totals 16 residues. As DNA, the CDR3 is TGCAGTGCTAGAGACCGGCTAGCGCCGAGCACAGATACGCAGTATTTT. The encoded protein is CSARDRLAPSTDTQYF.

The chain links TRBV12-3 or TRBV12-4 to TRBJ2-3, with 10 nucleotides matching TRBD2. J lost 14 bases, V lost 5 bases, and 10 bases had no gene match. CDR3 length: 13 residues. This CDR3 is CASSHLSSGSMYF. The CDR3 bases are TGTGCCAGCAGTCACCTTTCTAGCGGGAGTATGTATTTT.

The J gene is TRBJ2-5, the V gene TRBV20-1; D is tentatively TRBD1 or TRBD2 (5 bases each). CDR1 and CDR2 (germline): DFQATT, SNEGSKA (reference sequence). With 5 bases removed from V and 2 bases from J, the gap between germline ends came to 15 bases. The CDR3 spans 14 residues. DNA for the CDR3: TGCAGTGCTGAGGAGAGGGGAGTTCAAGAGACCCAGTACTTC. Translating it yields CSAEERGVQETQYF.

This rearrangement joins TRBV30 to TRBJ2-1, with D uncertain. The CDR3 length is 13 residues. Deletions cut 3 bases from V and 7 bases from J, with 13 bases between. CDR1 and CDR2 (germline): GTSNPN, SVGIG (reference sequence). In DNA, the CDR3 is TGTGCCTGGAGGGGGTTAGTAGTGAATGAGCAGTTCTTC. Its translation: CAWRGLVVNEQFF.

The gene calls are TRBV12-3 or TRBV12-4 and TRBJ1-5; a possible D gene is TRBD1 (5 bases). The germline V and J ends were trimmed by 3 bases and 6 bases, with 12 bases remaining between them. CDR3 length equals 14 residues. CDR3 amino acids: CASSFNGAVQPQHF. The CDR3 region has the DNA TGTGCCAGCAGTTTCAACGGGGCCGTTCAGCCCCAGCATTTT.

V and J are TRBV6-5 and TRBJ2-7, with 9 positions matching TRBD1. Per the germline V gene, CDR1 is MNHEY and CDR2 is SVGAGI. The CDR3 runs to 15 residues. J gave up 6 bases and V 2 bases, and 8 bases lay outside the gene matches. This CDR3 is CASSYTHRGRVEQYF. The CDR3, as DNA: TGTGCCAGCAGTTACACGCACAGGGGGCGGGTCGAGCAGTACTTC.

This clonotype was picked up a small number of times. The V gene is TRBV20-1, the J gene TRBJ1-2, with D possibly matching TRBD1 (6 bases). There are 14 residues in the CDR3. Per the germline V gene, CDR1 is DFQATT and CDR2 is SNEGSKA (reference sequence). Between the trimmed V and J ends, which lost 6 bases and 3 bases, there was a span of 17 bases. CDR3 sequence: CSAGGGSFDYGYTF. The CDR3 DNA sequence: TGCAGTGCCGGAGGGGGATCTTTTGACTATGGCTACACCTTC.

This rearrangement joins TRBV2 to TRBJ2-7; TRBD2 is a possible D gene (5 bases). The ends were cut back, 5 bases at V and 2 bases at J, with 7 bases in the middle. The CDR3 extends over 12 amino acids. From germline, CDR1 is SNHLY and CDR2 FYNNEI. CDR3 coding DNA: TGTGCCAGCAGTCCCGGGACCTACGAGCAGTACTTC. This translates into CASSPGTYEQYF.

The genes are TRBV19 and TRBJ1-1; 10 nucleotides line up with TRBD1. V lost 7 bases, J lost 5 bases, and 4 bases stayed unmatched. Germline V gene sequence: CDR1 LNHDA, CDR2 SQIVND (reference sequence). The CDR3 has 13 residues. CDR3 coding DNA: TGTGCCAGTACGGACAGGGGGAGAACTGAAGCTTTCTTT. Translated, it gives CASTDRGRTEAFF.

The V and J genes are TRBV6-4 and TRBJ2-2; D not resolved. The CDR3 length is 13 residues. Germline lookup yields CDR1 MRHNA and CDR2 SNTAGT. The germline V and J ends were trimmed by 4 bases and 1 base, with 4 bases remaining between them. CDR3 in DNA: TGTGCCAGCAGTGGGGGGAACACCGGGGAGCTGTTTTTT. Encoded protein: CASSGGNTGELFF.

The CDR3 DNA sequence: TGTGCCAGTAGTACTAGAGATACGCAGTATTTT. Its protein product is CASSTRDTQYF. The chain joins TRBV19 to TRBJ2-3; no clear D gene. Trimming left V 4 bases short and J 5 bases short, with 4 bases between. Germline V gene sequence: CDR1 LNHDA, CDR2 SQIVND (reference sequence). The CDR3 has 11 residues.

The chain links TRBV2 to TRBJ1-5; 7 bases fit TRBD1. This CDR3 is 14 amino acids long. V gave up 2 bases and J gave up 4 bases; unmatched junction bases: 2. CDR1 is SNHLY, CDR2 FYNNEI, per germline. The CDR3 loop is CASSETGENQPQHF. The CDR3 region has the DNA TGTGCCAGCAGTGAAACAGGGGAGAATCAGCCCCAGCATTTT.